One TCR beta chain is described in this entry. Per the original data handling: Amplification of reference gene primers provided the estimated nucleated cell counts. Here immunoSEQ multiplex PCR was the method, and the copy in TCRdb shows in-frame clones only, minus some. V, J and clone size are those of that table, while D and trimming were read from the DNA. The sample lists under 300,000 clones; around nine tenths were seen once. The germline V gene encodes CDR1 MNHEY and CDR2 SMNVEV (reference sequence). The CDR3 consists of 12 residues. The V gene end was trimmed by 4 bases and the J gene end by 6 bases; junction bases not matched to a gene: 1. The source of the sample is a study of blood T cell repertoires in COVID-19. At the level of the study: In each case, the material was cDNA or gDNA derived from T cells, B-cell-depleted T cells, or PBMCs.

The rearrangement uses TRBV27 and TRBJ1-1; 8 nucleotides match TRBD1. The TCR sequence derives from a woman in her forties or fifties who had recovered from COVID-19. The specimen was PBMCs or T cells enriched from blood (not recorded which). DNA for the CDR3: TGTGCCAGCAGTTACAGGGGGGCTGAAGCTTTCTTT. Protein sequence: CASSYRGAEAFF.